The 23 T cell receptor beta chains below were found in one sample sequenced in a study of Ad26.COV2.S vaccination and SARS-CoV-2 variants. Assay: immunoSEQ multiplex PCR; the TCRdb copy retains only in-frame clones and omits some. The top ten hold 5.5% of the sample, which has some 350,000 clones, 75% to 90% seen once. As for treatment: roughly 19 received Ad26.COV2.S at low or high dose, single or two shots; 5 received placebo; per-sample allocation not given. Sampling took place 63 days after the first vaccine or placebo injection. Sequenced here: peripheral blood, sampled in a trial of Ad26.COV2.S vaccine versus placebo. Receptors originate from a person aged 18-65 years who received the Ad26.COV2.S COVID-19 vaccine or a placebo.

This clone was recorded only once. The rearrangement links TRBV7-6 to TRBJ1-1; maybe TRBD1 (6 bases). The CDR3 extends over 13 amino acids. V lost 3 bases and J 5 bases, leaving 10 bases between the germline ends. Germline V gene sequence: CDR1 SGHVS, CDR2 FNYEAQ. CDR3 DNA sequence: TGTGCCAGCAGCTTGGTAAGGGGGACTGAAGCTTTCTTT. It translates to CASSLVRGTEAFF.

This chain uses TRBV2 with TRBJ2-1, with D perhaps matching TRBD2 (7 bases). In germline, CDR1 is SNHLY, CDR2 FYNNEI. The CDR3 spans 12 residues. V was clipped by 8 bases and J by 12 bases, with 17 bases between them. The CDR3 DNA sequence: TGTGCCAGCCTAGGGGGGGGATGGCCGCAGTTCTTC. It yields the protein CASLGGGWPQFF.

The chain combines TRBV30 with TRBJ2-3, with 9 bases that match TRBD2. CDR3 length: 15 amino acids. The junction had 7 bases not matched to a gene; V was cut back by 1 base and J by 5 bases. CDR1 and CDR2 (germline): GTSNPN, SVGIG (reference sequence). CDR3 protein: CAWSGREGDVDTQYF. CDR3 bases: TGTGCCTGGAGTGGGCGGGAGGGAGACGTAGATACGCAGTATTTT.

V gene TRBV7-9 combines with J gene TRBJ2-5; D unresolved. Per the germline V gene, CDR1 is SEHNR and CDR2 is FQNEAQ (reference sequence). V gave up 0 bases and J gave up 3 bases, with 17 bases separating them. This CDR3 spans 17 amino acids. The CDR3 sequence is CASSLAVSGSSEETQYF. For the CDR3, the DNA is TGTGCCAGCAGCTTAGCCGTATCGGGCTCATCGGAAGAGACCCAGTACTTC.

The J gene is TRBJ2-1, the V gene TRBV28; possible D gene TRBD1, 5 bases. The germline V gene encodes CDR1 MDHEN and CDR2 SYDVKM. The CDR3 loop spans 14 amino acids. Between the trimmed V and J ends, which lost 7 bases and 0 bases, there was a span of 10 bases. CDR3 loop: CASTGWSSYNEQFF. The DNA for the CDR3 is TGTGCCAGCACAGGGTGGAGCTCCTACAATGAGCAGTTCTTC. Full variable domain (outside the CDR3, taken from reference TRBV28 and TRBJ2-1): DVKVTQSSRYLVKRTGEKVFLECVQDMDHENMFWYRQDPGLGLRLIYFSYDVKMKEKGDIPEGYSVSREKKERFSLILESASTNQTSMYLCASTGWSSYNEQFFGPGTRLTVL.

This sequence joins TRBV7-2 and TRBJ1-1, with D maybe TRBD1 (5 bases). V lost 5 bases and J lost 3, with 10 bases in between. Germline V gene data show CDR1 as SGHTA and CDR2 as FQGNSA. There are 13 residues in the CDR3. The CDR3 DNA is TGTGCCAGCAGCACCTACAGGTACACTGAAGCTTTCTTT. Encoded protein: CASSTYRYTEAFF.

The rearrangement links TRBV7-9 to TRBJ2-7; 10 bases align to TRBD1. The trim removed 5 bases at V and 1 base at J, leaving 5 bases unmatched. The germline gives CDR1 SEHNR, CDR2 FQNEAQ (reference sequence). The CDR3 has 15 residues. Written as DNA, the CDR3 is TGTGCCAGCAGCACTTGGGACAGGGGATCCTACGAGCAGTACTTC. Protein sequence: CASSTWDRGSYEQYF.

The chain carries TRBV15 and TRBJ2-7, with 12 bases matching TRBD2. After removal of 0 bases from V and 6 bases from J, the junction contained 6 bases not matched to a gene. Germline CDR1 is LNHNV and CDR2 is YYDKDF (reference sequence). The CDR3 contains 16 residues. Here the CDR3 reads CATSRDPLAGGVEQYV. As DNA, the CDR3 is TGTGCCACCAGCAGAGATCCGCTAGCGGGAGGGGTCGAGCAGTACGTC.

The chain couples TRBV9 to TRBJ2-7; 8 bases are a match to TRBD1. Trimming at V came to 3 bases and at J to 6 bases, leaving 5 bases not matched to a gene. Germline CDR1 is SGDLS and CDR2 is YYNGEE. CDR3 length: 13 residues. The CDR3 coding sequence is TGTGCCAGCAGCGCGCCAGGGGGCCTCGAGCAGTACTTC. Amino acid sequence: CASSAPGGLEQYF. Drawing the rest from reference TRBV9 and TRBJ2-7, the complete variable domain is DSGVTQTPKHLITATGQRVTLRCSPRSGDLSVYWYQQSLDQGLQFLIQYYNGEERAKGNILERFSAQQFPDLHSELNLSSLELGDSALYFCASSAPGGLEQYFGPGTRLTVT.

The genes are TRBV14 and TRBJ2-3; 9 nucleotides align to TRBD2. V shed 0 bases, J shed 2 bases, and the junction held 9 bases outside the gene matches. Germline CDR1 and CDR2: SGHDN and FVKESK. This CDR3 comprises 18 residues. This CDR3 reads CASSQDLSKREATDTQYF. The CDR3 bases are TGTGCCAGCAGCCAAGATCTGTCGAAGCGGGAGGCCACAGATACGCAGTATTTT.

This sequence joins TRBV27 and TRBJ1-2; no definite D call. The CDR3 spans 15 residues. Germline assignment: CDR1 MNHEY and CDR2 SMNVEV (reference sequence). V was cut by 2 bases and J by 4 bases, with 14 bases left in between. The CDR3 region has the DNA TGTGCCAGCAGTTTAAATATCGACGGGCGCTATGGCTACACCTTC. It specifies CASSLNIDGRYGYTF.

The rearrangement links TRBV4-1 to TRBJ1-6, with D unclear. Deletions cut 5 bases from V and 5 bases from J, with 25 bases between. Germline V lookup: CDR1 MGHRA, CDR2 YSYEKL. This CDR3 is 19 amino acids long. DNA for the CDR3: TGCGCCAGCAGCTCAAGAAAAACCGCCTCCGAAGCCAATAATTCACCCCTCCACTTT. Translated: CASSSRKTASEANNSPLHF.

This clone was observed a single time. The chain carries TRBV9 and TRBJ1-1; 9 positions match TRBD1. With V trimmed by 0 bases and J by 7 bases, 7 bases remained unmatched. Looked up from germline, CDR1 is SGDLS and CDR2 is YYNGEE. This CDR3 comprises 15 residues. The CDR3 loop is CASSVEGQGLDEAFF. The CDR3 nucleotides read TGTGCCAGCAGCGTAGAGGGACAGGGTCTTGATGAAGCTTTCTTT.

This chain connects TRBV19 to TRBJ1-1; the D gene is possibly TRBD1 (6 bases). The germline V gene encodes CDR1 LNHDA and CDR2 SQIVND (reference sequence). The CDR3 contains 15 residues. V shed 5 bases and J shed 0 bases, with 13 bases lying between them. CDR3 protein: CASSLQGTMNTEAFF. CDR3 nucleotide sequence: TGTGCCAGTAGTTTGCAGGGGACCATGAACACTGAAGCTTTCTTT.

V is TRBV6-2 or TRBV6-3 and J is TRBJ2-5; D not resolved. There are 12 residues in the CDR3. Germline CDR1 MNHEY, CDR2 SVGEGT. Trimming removed 2 bases at V and 7 bases at J, with 8 bases between. CDR3 sequence reads: CASSYEERTQYF. The CDR3 nucleotides read TGTGCCAGCAGTTACGAAGAGAGGACCCAGTACTTC.

The J gene is TRBJ1-1, the V gene TRBV27; TRBD1 matches at 7 bases. The junction had 3 bases not matched to a gene; V was cut back by 4 bases and J by 1 base. Germline V gene data show CDR1 as MNHEY and CDR2 as SMNVEV (reference sequence). The CDR3 has 14 residues. The CDR3 DNA reads as TGTGCCAGCAGTTCGGGACAGAAGAACACTGAAGCTTTCTTT. Encoded protein: CASSSGQKNTEAFF.

The V call is TRBV7-2, the J call TRBJ1-3; D gene uncertain. Germline-derived CDR1 and CDR2 are SGHTA and FQGNSA. The ends were cut back, 5 bases at V and 0 bases at J, with 14 bases in the middle. The CDR3 loop spans 16 amino acids. CDR3 loop: CASSPSQPRSGNTIYF. The CDR3 DNA reads as TGTGCCAGCAGCCCTTCTCAACCCCGCTCTGGAAACACCATATATTTT. Full variable domain (rest looked up from reference TRBV7-2 and TRBJ1-3): GAGVSQSPSNKVTEKGKDVELRCDPISGHTALYWYRQSLGQGLEFLIYFQGNSAPDKSGLPSDRFSAERTGGSVSTLTIQRTQQEDSAVYLCASSPSQPRSGNTIYFGEGSWLTVV.

The table lists this clone with a few counts. The chain's CDR3 is CASSFSDAFGEQYF. CDR3 DNA sequence: TGTGCCAGCAGCTTTAGTGACGCGTTCGGAGAGCAGTACTTC. The chain employs TRBV7-9 and TRBJ2-7; D remains ambiguous. The CDR3 has 14 residues. Germline V gene lookup returns CDR1 SEHNR and CDR2 FQNEAQ (reference sequence). With 3 bases removed from V and 7 bases from J, the gap between germline ends came to 16 bases.

The rearrangement uses TRBV18 and TRBJ1-2; D ambiguous. Germline-derived CDR1 and CDR2 are KGHSH and LQKENI. The V end was cut by 1 base, the J end by 1 base, with 13 bases between. The CDR3 is made up of 16 amino acids. CDR3 DNA: TGTGCCAGCTCACCACTAGGACGTGCTGATAACTATGGCTACACCTTC. It translates to CASSPLGRADNYGYTF. Based on the CDR3 plus reference TRBV18 and TRBJ1-2, the full variable domain is NAGVMQNPRHLVRRRGQEARLRCSPMKGHSHVYWYRQLPEEGLKFMVYLQKENIIDESGMPKERFSAEFPKEGPSILRIQQVVRGDSAAYFCASSPLGRADNYGYTFGSGTRLTVV.

The chain combines TRBV19 with TRBJ2-7, with 8 bases identical to TRBD1. The CDR3 length is 16 residues. Germline V CDR1 and CDR2: LNHDA, SQIVND (reference sequence). Losses at the gene ends were 5 bases for V and 0 bases for J; bases not matched to a gene: 9. The CDR3 DNA sequence: TGTGCCAGTAGTGCAAGGGGACAGGCGAGCTCCTACGAGCAGTACTTC. Its translation is CASSARGQASSYEQYF.

This clone is a singleton in its sample. The V call is TRBV12-3 or TRBV12-4, the J call TRBJ2-5, with D possibly TRBD2 on 6 matching bases. This CDR3 has 13 amino acids. Trimming took off 0 bases at V and 7 bases at J, with 9 bases between the two ends. The CDR3 DNA follows: TGTGCCAGCAGTTTAGCACTAGCCGGGACCCAGTACTTC. It specifies CASSLALAGTQYF.

The chain combines TRBV5-1 with TRBJ2-3; 7 bases fit TRBD1. The V and J ends lost 2 bases and 0 bases, in that order; junction bases with no gene match: 3. The CDR3 is 15 residues long. CDR1 SGHRS and CDR2 YFSETQ come from the germline V gene. DNA for the CDR3: TGCGCCAGCAGCTTACAGGGGTCTAGCACAGATACGCAGTATTTT. This gives the protein CASSLQGSSTDTQYF.

The genes are TRBV7-2 and TRBJ2-2; a possible D gene is TRBD1 (6 bases). The germline V gene encodes CDR1 SGHTA and CDR2 FQGNSA. Between the trimmed V and J ends, which lost 4 bases and 4 bases, there was a span of 10 bases. The CDR3 consists of 14 residues. The CDR3 is CASSYNRVTGELFF. The CDR3 bases are TGTGCCAGCAGCTATAACAGGGTCACCGGGGAGCTGTTTTTT.